Detailed here is one T cell receptor beta chain. The data originate from a study of blood T cell repertoires in COVID-19. Study as a whole: From the United States, Italy and Spain came samples of acute and convalescent COVID-19. The cDNA or gDNA used as material had been derived from T cells, B-cell-depleted T cells, or PBMCs.

Original analysis: Amplified reference gene primers provided the basis for estimating nucleated cell counts. Produced via immunoSEQ multiplex PCR; TCRdb's table is partial and in-frame only. The V and J calls and clone size come from that table; D and trimming were worked out from the DNA. The table has about 100,000 clones, approximately 86% seen once. The TCR comes from a man between 50 and 59 years old with active or convalescent COVID-19. What was sequenced was peripheral blood.

The CDR3 DNA reads TGTGCCAGTAGGTTACAGCACGATGGAACAGATACGCAGTATTTT. The encoded protein is CASRLQHDGTDTQYF. The rearrangement uses TRBV19 and TRBJ2-3; D uncertain. Trimming took 6 bases from V and 3 from J, leaving 16 bases between them. The CDR3 totals 15 residues. CDR1 and CDR2 (germline): LNHDA, SQIVND (reference sequence). Full variable domain (missing parts from reference TRBV19 and TRBJ2-3): DGGITQSPKYLFRKEGQNVTLSCEQNLNHDAMYWYRQDPGQGLRLIYYSQIVNDFQKGDIAEGYSVSREKKESFPLTVTSAQKNPTAFYLCASRLQHDGTDTQYFGPGTRLTVL.